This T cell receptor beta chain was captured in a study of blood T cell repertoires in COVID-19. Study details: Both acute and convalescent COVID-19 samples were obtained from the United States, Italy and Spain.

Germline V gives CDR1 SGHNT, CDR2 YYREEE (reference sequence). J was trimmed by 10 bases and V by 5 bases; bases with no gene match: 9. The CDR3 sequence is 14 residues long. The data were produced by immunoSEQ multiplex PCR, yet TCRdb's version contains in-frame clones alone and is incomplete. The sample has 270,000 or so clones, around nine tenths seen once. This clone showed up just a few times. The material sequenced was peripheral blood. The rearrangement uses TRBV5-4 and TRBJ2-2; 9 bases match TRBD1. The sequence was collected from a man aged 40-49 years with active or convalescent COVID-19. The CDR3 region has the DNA TGTGCCAGCAGTCCGGCCAGGGACAGGGCGGAGCTGTTTTTT. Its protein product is CASSPARDRAELFF.